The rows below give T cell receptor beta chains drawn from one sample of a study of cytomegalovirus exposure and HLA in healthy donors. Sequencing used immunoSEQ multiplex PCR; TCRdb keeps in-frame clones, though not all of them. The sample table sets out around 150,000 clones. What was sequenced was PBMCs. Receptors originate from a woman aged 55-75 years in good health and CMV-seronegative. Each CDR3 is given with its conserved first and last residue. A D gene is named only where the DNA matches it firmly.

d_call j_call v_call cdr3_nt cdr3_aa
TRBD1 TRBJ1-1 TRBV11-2 TGTGCCAGCAGCTTACAGGGACAGGGGGCAAGACGAACTGAAGCTTTCTTT CASSLQGQGARRTEAFF
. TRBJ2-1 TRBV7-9 TGTGCCAGCAGCTTATTTGGGCGGGAAGGGAACAATGAGCAGTTCTTC CASSLFGREGNNEQFF
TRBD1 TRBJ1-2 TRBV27 TGTGCCAGCAGTTTAAAGGGGACAGGGGTATTGAACTATGGCTACACCTTC CASSLKGTGVLNYGYTF
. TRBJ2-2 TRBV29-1 TGCAGCGTTAAGGACAGCCTGAACACCGGGGAGCTGTTTTTT CSVKDSLNTGELFF
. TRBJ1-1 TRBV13 TGTGCCAGCAGCTTATCCGGGAGGAACACTGAAGCTTTCTTT CASSLSGRNTEAFF
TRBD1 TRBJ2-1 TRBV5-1 TGCGCCAGCAGCTATAGGACAGGGAATTACAATGAGCAGTTCTTC CASSYRTGNYNEQFF
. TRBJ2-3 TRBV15 TGTGCCACCAGCAGAGGGGCTTCGGAGGACACAGATACGCAGTATTTT CATSRGASEDTDTQYF
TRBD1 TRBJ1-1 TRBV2 TGTGCCAGCACCCTCGGGACAGGGGGAGAAGCTTTCTTT CASTLGTGGEAFF
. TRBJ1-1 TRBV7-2 TGTGCCAGCAGCTTAGTAAACACTGAAGCTTTCTTT CASSLVNTEAFF
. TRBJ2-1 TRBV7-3 TGTGCCAGCAGCTTAACCCTGGGTCTGGCGGGAGAGCAGTTCTTC CASSLTLGLAGEQFF
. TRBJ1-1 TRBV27 TGTGCCAGCAGCAAGACAGGTGGTAACACTGAAGCTTTCTTT CASSKTGGNTEAFF
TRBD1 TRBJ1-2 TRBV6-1 TGTGCCAGCAGTGAAGGACAGGGGCGGTATGGCTACACCTTC CASSEGQGRYGYTF
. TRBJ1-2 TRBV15 TGTGCCACCAGCAGAGGCCGGACAGCCTATGGCTACACCTTC CATSRGRTAYGYTF
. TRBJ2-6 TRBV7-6 TGTGCCAGCAGCTTAGCGCTGCTCAGCTCTGGGGCCAACGTCCTGACTTTC CASSLALLSSGANVLTF
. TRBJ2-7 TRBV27 TGTGCCAGCAGTCTCAGTTTATCCTACGAGCAGTACTTC CASSLSLSYEQYF
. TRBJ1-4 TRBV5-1 TGCGCCAGCAGCTCCCAGGGTCCCAACGAAAAACTGTTTTTT CASSSQGPNEKLFF
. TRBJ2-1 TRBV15 TGTGCCACCAGCAGAGTTAACGGTGGTGAGCAGTTCTTC CATSRVNGGEQFF
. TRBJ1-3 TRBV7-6 TGTGCCAGCAGCCCCTACTCTGGAAACACCATATATTTT CASSPYSGNTIYF
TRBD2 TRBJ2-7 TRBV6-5 TGTGCCAGCACACCCCGGGGGGGGAGGGAGCAGTACTTC CASTPRGGREQYF
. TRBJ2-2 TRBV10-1 TGCGCCAGCAGTGCCCTCGGCAGCGCGGGGGGGGAGCTGTTTTTT CASSALGSAGGELFF
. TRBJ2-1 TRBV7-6 TGTGCCAGCAGCTTAGTTCTAAGGGAGAATGAGCAGTTCTTC CASSLVLRENEQFF
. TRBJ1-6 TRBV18 TGTGCCAGCTCACCCCCGTTAGGGGCCTATAATTCACCCCTCCACTTT CASSPPLGAYNSPLHF
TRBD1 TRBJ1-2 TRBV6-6 TGTGCCAGCAGTCCCCGACAGGGGGCGAGCGGCTACACCTTC CASSPRQGASGYTF
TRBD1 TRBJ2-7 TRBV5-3 TGTGCCAGAAGCTCGGGACAGGGGATCTCCTACGAGCAGTACTTC CARSSGQGISYEQYF
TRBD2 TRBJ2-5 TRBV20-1 TGCAGCGGGGGGGCAGGAGAGACCCAGTACTTC CSGGAGETQYF
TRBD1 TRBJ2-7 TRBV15 TGTGCCACCAGCAGAGAGGGACAGTCCTCCTACGAGCAGTACTTC CATSREGQSSYEQYF
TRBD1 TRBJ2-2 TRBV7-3 TGTGCCAGCAGCACAACAGGGGCCGGGGAGCTGTTTTTT CASSTTGAGELFF
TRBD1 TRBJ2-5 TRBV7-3 TGTGCCAGCAGCTTGGGGACAGGACCTCAAGAGACCCAGTACTTC CASSLGTGPQETQYF
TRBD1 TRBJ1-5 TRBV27 TGTGCCAGCAGTGACGGGATCGGGGACAGCAAGAATCAGCCCCAGCATTTT CASSDGIGDSKNQPQHF
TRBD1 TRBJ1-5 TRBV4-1 TGCGCCAGCAGCCAGGGACAGCCTTTCAATCAGCCCCAGCATTTT CASSQGQPFNQPQHF
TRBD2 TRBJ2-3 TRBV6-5 TGTGCCAGCAGACCTAGCGGGTTGGCGACAGATACGCAGTATTTT CASRPSGLATDTQYF
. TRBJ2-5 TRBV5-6 TGTGCCAGCAGCTTGATGTCCGGAGCGCAAGAGACCCAGTACTTC CASSLMSGAQETQYF
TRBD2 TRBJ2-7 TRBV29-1 TGCAGCGTTGAAGATGGAGAGGGACTAGTCGCTTCTGAGCAGTACTTC CSVEDGEGLVASEQYF
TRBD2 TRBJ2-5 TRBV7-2 TGTGCCAGCAGCACCCGACTAGCGGGGGGGAAAGAGACCCAGTACTTC CASSTRLAGGKETQYF
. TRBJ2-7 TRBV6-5 TGTGCCAGCAGTTACTCGAGTGTCACGAGCTCCTACGAGCAGTACTTC CASSYSSVTSSYEQYF
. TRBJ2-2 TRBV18 TGTGCCAGCTCACCACCGAGCAGGGGCACCGGGGAGCTGTTTTTT CASSPPSRGTGELFF
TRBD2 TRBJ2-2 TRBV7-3 TGTGCCAGCAGCCCCCGGACTAGCGGCGGGGAGCTGTTTTTT CASSPRTSGGELFF
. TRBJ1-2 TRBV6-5 TGTGCCAGCAGTTACCCCAGCCGGGGGATCTATGGCTACACCTTC CASSYPSRGIYGYTF
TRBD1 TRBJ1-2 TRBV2 TGTGCCAGCAGTGAGGGGACAGGGTACGGCTACACCTTC CASSEGTGYGYTF
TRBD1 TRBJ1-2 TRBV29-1 TGCAGCGGGGGACAGGGGGGGAACTATGGCTACACCTTC CSGGQGGNYGYTF
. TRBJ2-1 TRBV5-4 TGTGCCAGCAGCTTGGATAACTACAATGAGCAGTTCTTC CASSLDNYNEQFF
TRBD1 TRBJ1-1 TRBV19 TGTGCCAGTAACCGACAGGGCGCTGAAGCTTTCTTT CASNRQGAEAFF
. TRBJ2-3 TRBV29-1 TGCAGCGTTGAAGTACTGAGCACAGATACGCAGTATTTT CSVEVLSTDTQYF
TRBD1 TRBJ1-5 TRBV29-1 TGCAGCGTTGGACAGGGGGTCGGTGGCAATCAGCCCCAGCATTTT CSVGQGVGGNQPQHF
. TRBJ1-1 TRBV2 TGTGCCAGCAGTGAAGCTCGGGGTACTGAAGCTTTCTTT CASSEARGTEAFF